This TCR beta chain was found in a study of response to subunit inactivated influenza vaccine. The CDR3 runs 14 residues. The V end was cut by 1 base, the J end by 4 bases, with 9 bases between. Germline V CDR1 and CDR2: KGHSH, LQKENI. TCRdb reprocessed the RT-PCR reads via MiXCR and lists one record per CDR3 protein. The sample includes 500,000 to 550,000 distinct CDR3 sequences, around a quarter of them seen just once. The same data also contributed to another study, on T cells expressing NK-cell markers. That paper adds: Scientists made TCR beta cDNA using 5'RACE template switching with UMIs. Sorting was limited to alpha-beta TCR-expressing T cells with an anti-gamma-delta TCR antibody in several experiments.

Sequences were derived from CD4+ T cells sorted from PBMCs, sampled 11 to 12 days after vaccination. The sequence was obtained from a man between 45 and 60 years old who received an inactivated influenza vaccine. This rearrangement joins TRBV18 to TRBJ2-3; weak D call: TRBD2 (5 bases). CDR3 loop: CASSPLTGADTQYF. The DNA of the CDR3 is TGTGCCAGCTCACCACTTACCGGGGCAGATACGCAGTATTTT. The whole variable domain, filled in from reference TRBV18 and TRBJ2-3, reads NAGVMQNPRHLVRRRGQEARLRCSPMKGHSHVYWYRQLPEEGLKFMVYLQKENIIDESGMPKERFSAEFPKEGPSILRIQQVVRGDSAAYFCASSPLTGADTQYFGPGTRLTVL.